The clone carrying this T cell receptor (beta chain) has more than one count but fewer than ten. Its antigen is currently unknown. Beta-chain TCR CDR3 regions were amplified from RNA transcripts. First-round RT-PCR relied on HTBI primers, and a second-round multiplex PCR came next. TCRdb redid the calling of the multiplex PCR reads with MiXCR, one entry per CDR3 protein. The data show over a million distinct CDR3 sequences, with 35% to 40% seen just once and approximately 12% held by the top ten. The sample is drawn from a study of Graves' ophthalmopathy and Graves' hyperthyroidism. Study-level findings and limits: Built on 13 signatures, a model told ophthalmopathy apart from stable hyperthyroidism with 85% to 90% sensitivity and 75% to 82% specificity. Blood was where most expanded thyroid clonotypes above 0.001 frequency also turned up.

CDR1 and CDR2 from the germline V gene are MGHRA and YSYEKL. Trimming removed 4 bases from V and 7 bases from J; junction bases left unmatched: 14. CDR3 length: 16 amino acids. Among the hyperthyroidism patients, all were newly diagnosed, aged 18 to 65, with under 2 months' duration. The receptor was isolated from an adult man with Graves' hyperthyroidism. The gene calls are TRBV4-1 and TRBJ2-7; 9 positions agree with TRBD2. Input material: peripheral blood or thyroid tissue (not recorded which). This CDR3 is CASSPRETAGGLEQYF. CDR3 DNA: TGCGCCAGCAGCCCCCGGGAGACGGCGGGGGGGCTTGAGCAGTACTTC.